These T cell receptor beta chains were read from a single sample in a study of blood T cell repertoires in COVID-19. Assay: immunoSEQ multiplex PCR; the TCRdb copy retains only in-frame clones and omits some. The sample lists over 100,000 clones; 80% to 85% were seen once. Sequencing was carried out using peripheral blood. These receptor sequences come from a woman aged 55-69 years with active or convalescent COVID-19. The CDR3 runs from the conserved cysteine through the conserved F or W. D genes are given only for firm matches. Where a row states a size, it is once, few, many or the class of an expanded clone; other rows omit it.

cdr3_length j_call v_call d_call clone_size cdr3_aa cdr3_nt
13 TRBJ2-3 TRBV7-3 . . CASSLPSTDTQYF TGTGCCAGCAGCTTACCTAGCACAGATACGCAGTATTTT
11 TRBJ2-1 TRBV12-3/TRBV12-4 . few CASSFGYEQFF TGTGCCAGCAGTTTCGGGTATGAGCAGTTCTTC
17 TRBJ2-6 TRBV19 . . CASSIVPPGSGANVLTF TGTGCCAGTAGTATTGTTCCCCCAGGATCTGGGGCCAACGTCCTGACTTTC
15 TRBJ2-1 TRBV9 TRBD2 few CASSSSGSSYNEQFF TGTGCCAGCAGCTCGAGCGGGAGCTCCTACAATGAGCAGTTCTTC
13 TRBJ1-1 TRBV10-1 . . CASSDRSGTEAFF TGCGCCAGCAGTGATCGGAGCGGCACTGAAGCTTTCTTT
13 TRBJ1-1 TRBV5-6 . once CASRFGTNTEAFF TGTGCCAGCAGGTTTGGGACAAACACTGAAGCTTTCTTT
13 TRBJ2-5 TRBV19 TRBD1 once CASSMYRGETQYF TGTGCCAGTAGTATGTACAGGGGGGAGACCCAGTACTTC
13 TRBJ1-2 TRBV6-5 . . CASSPTEIYGYTF TGTGCCAGCAGTCCGACAGAGATCTATGGCTACACCTTC
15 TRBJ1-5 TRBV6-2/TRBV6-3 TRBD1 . CASSRRQGSNQPQHF TGTGCCAGCAGCCGACGACAGGGAAGCAATCAGCCCCAGCATTTT
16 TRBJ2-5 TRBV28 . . CASSLLAGHPQETQYF TGTGCCAGCAGTTTACTCGCAGGGCACCCCCAAGAGACCCAGTACTTC
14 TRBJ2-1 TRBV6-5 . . CASKKAASYNEQFF TGTGCCAGCAAGAAAGCGGCATCCTACAATGAGCAGTTCTTC
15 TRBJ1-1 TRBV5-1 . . CASTPGTLGATEAFF TGCGCCAGCACCCCGGGGACACTCGGGGCCACTGAAGCTTTCTTT
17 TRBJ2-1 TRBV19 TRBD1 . CASSILPGGEGHNEQFF TGTGCCAGTAGTATTCTTCCAGGGGGAGAAGGCCACAATGAGCAGTTCTTC
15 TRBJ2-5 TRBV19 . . CASSTQVSAKETQYF TGTGCCAGTAGTACCCAAGTGTCCGCGAAAGAGACCCAGTACTTC
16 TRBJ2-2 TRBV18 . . CASSPRSRPNTGELFF TGTGCCAGCTCACCCAGGTCACGTCCCAACACCGGGGAGCTGTTTTTT
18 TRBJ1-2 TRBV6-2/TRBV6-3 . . CASSHSVDSTKINYGYTF TGTGCCAGCAGCCACTCTGTGGACTCGACTAAAATAAACTATGGCTACACCTTC
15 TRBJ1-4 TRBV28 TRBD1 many CASSYRGLSNEKLFF TGTGCCAGCAGCTACAGGGGGCTGAGTAATGAAAAACTGTTTTTT
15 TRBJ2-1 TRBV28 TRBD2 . CASSQAASGSYEQFF TGTGCCAGCAGCCAAGCGGCTAGCGGGAGCTATGAGCAGTTCTTC
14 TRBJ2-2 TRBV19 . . CASSMTPNTGELFF TGTGCCAGTAGTATGACACCGAACACCGGGGAGCTGTTTTTT
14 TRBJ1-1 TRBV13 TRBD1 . CASSAGTGVTEAFF TGTGCCAGCAGCGCCGGGACAGGGGTCACTGAAGCTTTCTTT
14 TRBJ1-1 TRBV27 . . CASSRGGPSTEAFF TGTGCCAGCAGTCGGGGGGGCCCTAGCACTGAAGCTTTCTTT
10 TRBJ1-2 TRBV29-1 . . CSVEDNGYTF TGCAGCGTTGAAGATAATGGCTACACCTTC
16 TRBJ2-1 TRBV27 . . CASSFVIQGRGNEQFF TGTGCCAGCAGTTTTGTGATCCAGGGTCGAGGCAATGAGCAGTTCTTC
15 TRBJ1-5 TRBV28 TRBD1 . CASRRTGGVSQPQHF TGTGCCAGCAGACGGACAGGGGGAGTGAGTCAGCCCCAGCATTTT
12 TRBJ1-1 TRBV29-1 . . CSVRVAGSEAFF TGCAGCGTCCGCGTTGCGGGTTCTGAAGCTTTCTTT
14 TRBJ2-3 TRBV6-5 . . CASSPSLAGDTQYF TGTGCCAGCAGTCCTTCACTAGCAGGGGATACGCAGTATTTT
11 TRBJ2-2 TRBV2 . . CASSDTGRLFF TGTGCCAGCAGTGACACAGGGAGGCTGTTTTTT
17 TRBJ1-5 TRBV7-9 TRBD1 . CASSNGDRGGSNQPQHF TGTGCCAGCAGCAACGGGGACAGGGGAGGTAGCAATCAGCCCCAGCATTTT
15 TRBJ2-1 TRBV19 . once CASSIFIGVGTEQFF TGTGCCAGTAGTATTTTCATAGGTGTAGGGACAGAGCAGTTCTTC
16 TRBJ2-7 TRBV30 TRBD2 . CAWSVRGGLPLSEQYF TGTGCCTGGAGTGTACGGGGGGGACTACCCCTCAGCGAGCAGTACTTC
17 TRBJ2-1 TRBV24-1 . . CATSDSPGRLKDNEQFF TGTGCCACCAGTGATTCCCCAGGGAGGTTGAAGGACAATGAGCAGTTCTTC
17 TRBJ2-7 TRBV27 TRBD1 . CASSLSGTGVAVYEQYF TGTGCCAGCAGTTTATCGGGGACAGGGGTCGCCGTGTACGAGCAGTACTTC
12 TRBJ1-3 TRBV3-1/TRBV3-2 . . CASRGSGNTIYF TGTGCCAGCAGGGGCAGTGGAAACACCATATATTTT
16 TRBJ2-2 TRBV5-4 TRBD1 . CASSFLQGQLTGELFF TGTGCCAGCAGCTTTCTTCAGGGACAGCTGACCGGGGAGCTGTTTTTT
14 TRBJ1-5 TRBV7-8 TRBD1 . CASSAGTGYDPQHF TGTGCCAGCAGCGCCGGGACAGGGTATGATCCCCAGCATTTT
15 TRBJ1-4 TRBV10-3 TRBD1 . CAISAERGRVEKLFF TGTGCCATCAGTGCGGAAAGGGGGCGCGTTGAAAAACTGTTTTTT
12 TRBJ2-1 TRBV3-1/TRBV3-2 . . CASSQAESEQFF TGTGCCAGCAGCCAAGCGGAGAGTGAGCAGTTCTTC
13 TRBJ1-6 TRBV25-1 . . CASSDRVNSPLHF TGTGCCAGCAGTGACAGGGTGAATTCACCCCTCCACTTT
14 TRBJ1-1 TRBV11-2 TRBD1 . CASSSDRGGTEAFF TGTGCCAGCAGCTCCGACAGGGGTGGTACTGAAGCTTTCTTT
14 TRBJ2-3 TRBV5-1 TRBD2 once CASSFQRDTDTQYF TGCGCCAGCAGCTTCCAGCGGGACACAGATACGCAGTATTTT
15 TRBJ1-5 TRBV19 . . CATRSGVYSNQPQHF TGTGCCACCCGGAGCGGGGTCTATAGCAATCAGCCCCAGCATTTT
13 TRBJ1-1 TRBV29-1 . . CSVEPTDGTEAFF TGCAGCGTTGAACCTACAGATGGAACTGAAGCTTTCTTT
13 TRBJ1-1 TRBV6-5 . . CASELKMNTEAFF TGTGCCAGCGAACTAAAGATGAACACTGAAGCTTTCTTT
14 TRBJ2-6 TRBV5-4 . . CASRERTGANVLTF TGTGCCAGCAGAGAGAGAACCGGGGCCAACGTCCTGACTTTC